This T cell receptor beta chain was obtained from a study of patients and donors after allogeneic stem cell transplantation. This clonotype was detected only a few times. The CDR3 sequence is 17 residues long. V lost 4 bases to trimming and J lost 0 bases, with 14 bases between them. Germline lookup yields CDR1 SGHRS and CDR2 YFSETQ. Via MiXCR, TCRdb re-called the RT-PCR reads, giving one row per CDR3 protein. The table lists approximately 200,000 distinct CDR3 sequences, more than 35% of them singletons. The source material was blood, either unsorted or a sorted T cell fraction (not recorded which). V gene TRBV5-1 combines with J gene TRBJ2-6; D is unclear. This clonotype originated in a human donor who was either an allogeneic HSCT recipient or a stem cell or donor lymphocyte infusion donor (not recorded which). It is not recorded whose cells these are; they may come from a transplant donor. The CDR3 loop is CASSGVAYTSGANVLTF. The CDR3 region has the DNA TGCGCCAGCAGCGGAGTGGCCTATACCTCTGGGGCCAACGTCCTGACTTTC.